Sequencing of this T cell receptor (beta chain) was carried out in a study of CD8 T cells in Susac syndrome. Random hexamers were used to reverse transcribe the RNA input (about 0.45 to 1 ug). TCRdb processed the immunoSEQ multiplex PCR reads anew with MiXCR; each CDR3 protein has one entry. The sample holds roughly 330,000 distinct CDR3 sequences, 92% seen once. CDR1 is SGDLS, CDR2 YYNGEE, per germline. Trimming removed 1 base at V and 4 bases at J, with 11 bases between. This CDR3 has 14 residues. In this sample, this clonotype turned up once. J is TRBJ1-2 and V is TRBV9, with unresolved D. The sample was CD4+ T cells from PBMCs. This receptor was identified in a human donor with multiple sclerosis. In DNA, the CDR3 is TGTGCCAGCAGCGTAATGGGCCTCTCCTATGGCTACACCTTC. This sequence encodes CASSVMGLSYGYTF.